These T cell receptor beta chains were read from a single sample in a study of blood T cells in healthy people across ages. From the 5' RACE reads, TCRdb called clonotypes with MiXCR, one entry per CDR3 protein. The sample records 600,000 to 1,000,000 distinct CDR3 sequences, nearly 60% being singletons. The sample was blood. These receptor sequences come from a man aged 25 to 40 in good health. The CDR3 runs from the conserved cysteine through the conserved F or W. Fields, in order: V gene, clone size, D gene, J gene, CDR3 protein, CDR3 DNA. The D gene is left open where the match is weak. Not every row has a clone size; where given, it reads once, few, many or a size class.

TRBV20-1,few,.,TRBJ1-2,CSARGQGFGYTF,TGCAGTGCTAGAGGTCAGGGGTTTGGCTACACCTTC
TRBV29-1,many,.,TRBJ2-1,CSVRRGSNEQFF,TGCAGCGTTAGGAGGGGATCTAATGAGCAGTTCTTC
TRBV4-3,few,.,TRBJ2-1,CASSQGKGGDYNEQFF,TGCGCCAGCAGCCAAGGTAAAGGCGGGGATTACAATGAGCAGTTCTTC
TRBV18,.,.,TRBJ1-1,CASSPEISNLSEAFF,TGTGCCAGCTCACCCGAGATCTCTAATCTGTCCGAAGCTTTCTTT
TRBV9,.,TRBD2,TRBJ2-4,CASSMPRTGGDQNIQYF,TGTGCCAGCAGCATGCCGAGAACGGGAGGTGATCAAAACATTCAGTACTTC
TRBV9,once,.,TRBJ2-3,CASSASRGATDTQYF,TGTGCCAGCAGCGCAAGTCGAGGGGCCACAGATACGCAGTATTTT
TRBV29-1,.,.,TRBJ2-2,CSVVPAANTGELFF,TGCAGCGTTGTTCCAGCGGCGAACACCGGGGAGCTGTTTTTT
TRBV7-2,few,.,TRBJ1-2,CASSLERAGAYGYTF,TGTGCCAGCAGCTTAGAGCGGGCAGGGGCCTATGGCTACACCTTC
TRBV29-1,once,.,TRBJ2-7,CSVLEQQLSYEQYF,TGCAGCGTTTTAGAACAGCAGCTCTCCTACGAGCAGTACTTC
TRBV7-2,.,.,TRBJ1-2,CASSLVSRDFSGYTF,TGTGCCAGCAGCTTGGTGAGCCGGGATTTTTCCGGCTACACCTTC
TRBV3-1,.,.,TRBJ2-3,CASSQEEGTDTQYF,TGTGCCAGCAGCCAAGAAGAAGGCACAGATACGCAGTATTTT
TRBV12-3/TRBV12-4,.,TRBD2,TRBJ2-1,CASSSYRGGSNEQFF,TGTGCCAGCAGTTCTTATCGGGGGGGGTCCAATGAGCAGTTCTTC
TRBV4-2,.,TRBD1,TRBJ2-3,CASSQESSRTGTDTQYF,TGTGCCAGCAGCCAAGAATCGTCCAGGACAGGGACAGATACGCAGTATTTT
TRBV7-9,few,.,TRBJ2-5,CASKWGASKETQYF,TGTGCCAGCAAGTGGGGGGCGAGTAAGGAGACCCAGTACTTC
TRBV4-3,.,TRBD2,TRBJ2-1,CASSQGLAGGQPPYNEQFF,TGCGCCAGCAGCCAAGGGCTAGCGGGAGGACAACCCCCCTACAATGAGCAGTTCTTC
TRBV29-1,few,TRBD1,TRBJ2-5,CSVSPTGEPLLEQYF,TGCAGCGTTTCTCCGACAGGGGAGCCCCTCTTGGAGCAGTACTTC
TRBV15,once,.,TRBJ2-2,CATSRDRGRGYTGELFF,TGTGCCACCAGCAGAGACAGGGGTCGGGGTTACACCGGGGAGCTGTTTTTT
TRBV3-1,.,TRBD2,TRBJ2-7,CASSPSPSGLAGVYEQYF,TGTGCCAGCAGCCCTAGCCCGTCAGGACTAGCGGGAGTGTACGAGCAGTACTTC
TRBV18,many,.,TRBJ2-5,CASSPREETQYF,TGTGCCAGCTCACCAAGGGAAGAGACCCAGTACTTC
TRBV15,.,.,TRBJ2-7,CATSRDRMGSYEQYF,TGTGCCACCAGCAGAGATCGTATGGGCTCCTACGAGCAGTACTTC
TRBV20-1,.,.,TRBJ1-5,CSAPIRGSGQPQHF,TGCAGTGCCCCAATTAGGGGTTCAGGTCAGCCCCAGCATTTT
TRBV30,.,.,TRBJ2-1,CAWSVGGLPSNEQFF,TGTGCCTGGAGTGTAGGCGGACTGCCGTCCAATGAGCAGTTCTTC
TRBV2,.,.,TRBJ1-6,CASARSSPLHF,TGTGCCAGCGCAAGGAGCTCACCCCTCCACTTT
TRBV20-1,.,TRBD2,TRBJ2-1,CSASTSGYNNEQFF,TGCAGTGCTAGTACTAGCGGGTATAACAATGAGCAGTTCTTC
TRBV7-6,few,TRBD1,TRBJ2-6,CASSLAGTVTGANVLTF,TGTGCCAGCAGCTTAGCGGGGACAGTAACTGGGGCCAACGTCCTGACTTTC
TRBV12-3/TRBV12-4,.,.,TRBJ2-3,CASSWRGANTQYF,TGTGCCAGCAGCTGGCGTGGGGCAAATACGCAGTATTTT
TRBV4-1,.,.,TRBJ1-5,CASSQDGYSNQPQHF,TGCGCCAGCAGCCAAGATGGGTATAGCAATCAGCCCCAGCATTTT
TRBV9,once,.,TRBJ2-2,CASSPTRSSIAGELFF,TGTGCCAGCAGCCCCACTAGGAGTTCAATTGCCGGGGAGCTGTTTTTT
TRBV6-1,.,.,TRBJ1-1,CASTYMSTEAFF,TGTGCCAGCACATACATGAGCACTGAAGCTTTCTTT
TRBV20-1,.,.,TRBJ2-7,CSASQGKYEQYF,TGCAGTGCTAGTCAGGGGAAATACGAGCAGTACTTC
TRBV10-3,.,.,TRBJ2-7,CATRLREATYEQYF,TGTGCCACCCGCCTAAGGGAGGCGACCTACGAGCAGTACTTC
TRBV5-1,.,.,TRBJ2-6,CASSLGVRGANVLTF,TGCGCCAGCAGCTTGGGCGTACGTGGGGCCAACGTCCTGACTTTC
TRBV12-3/TRBV12-4,once,.,TRBJ2-1,CASSFARGHRVQFF,TGTGCCAGCAGTTTCGCTCGGGGACACCGTGTCCAGTTCTTC
TRBV4-2,.,TRBD2,TRBJ2-1,CASSQGGREGIDEQFF,TGTGCCAGCAGCCAAGGAGGCCGGGAGGGCATAGATGAGCAGTTCTTC
TRBV5-1,.,.,TRBJ2-1,CASSLRASSNEQFF,TGCGCCAGCAGCCTCCGGGCCTCAAGCAATGAGCAGTTCTTC
TRBV6-4,few,TRBD1,TRBJ2-7,CASSDPRGQGDNEQYF,TGTGCCAGCAGTGACCCGAGGGGACAGGGGGACAACGAGCAGTACTTC
TRBV5-1,.,.,TRBJ1-2,CASSLEQGSGYTF,TGCGCCAGCAGCTTGGAACAGGGTAGTGGCTACACCTTC
TRBV20-1,.,TRBD1,TRBJ2-5,CSARGGTGGGFLQETQYF,TGCAGTGCTAGAGGAGGGACAGGGGGGGGATTTTTACAAGAGACCCAGTACTTC
TRBV18,.,TRBD2,TRBJ2-7,CASSPPGLGNEQYF,TGTGCCAGCTCACCACCGGGACTAGGAAACGAGCAGTACTTC